The source of this TCR beta chain is a study of blood T cell repertoires in COVID-19. On the study more broadly: PBMCs, B-cell-depleted T cells, or T cells were the source of the cDNA or gDNA that made up the material.

Source study methods: Scientists estimated how many nucleated cells there were by amplifying reference gene primers. The protocol was immunoSEQ multiplex PCR, while the TCRdb copy is restricted to in-frame clones and leaves out a portion. From that table come the V and J calls and clone size; the DNA was used to work out D and trimming. The repertoire holds 120,000 or so clones, with roughly 90% as singletons. Trimming cost V 0 bases and J 1 base, with 14 bases left between them. Germline values: CDR1 SGHKS, CDR2 YYEKEE (reference sequence). This CDR3 region has 17 residues. Sequenced: peripheral blood. The origin of this receptor is a man aged 50-60 years with active COVID-19. V usage is TRBV5-5 and J usage is TRBJ1-5; TRBD1 might be the D (5 bases). This CDR3 is CASSLGGTRRSNQPQHF. CDR3 sequence (DNA): TGTGCCAGCAGCTTGGGTGGGACTCGAAGGAGCAATCAGCCCCAGCATTTT.